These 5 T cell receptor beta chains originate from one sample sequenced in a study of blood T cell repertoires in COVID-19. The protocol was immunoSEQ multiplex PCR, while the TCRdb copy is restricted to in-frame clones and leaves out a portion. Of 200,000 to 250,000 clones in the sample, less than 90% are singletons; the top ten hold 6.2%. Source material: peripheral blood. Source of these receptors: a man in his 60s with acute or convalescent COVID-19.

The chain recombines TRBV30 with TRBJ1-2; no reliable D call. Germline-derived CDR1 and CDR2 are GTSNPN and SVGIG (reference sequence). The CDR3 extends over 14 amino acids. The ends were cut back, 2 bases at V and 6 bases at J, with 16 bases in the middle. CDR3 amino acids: CAWSISPLGHGYTF. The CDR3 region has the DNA TGTGCCTGGAGTATCTCCCCCTTGGGCCATGGCTACACCTTC.

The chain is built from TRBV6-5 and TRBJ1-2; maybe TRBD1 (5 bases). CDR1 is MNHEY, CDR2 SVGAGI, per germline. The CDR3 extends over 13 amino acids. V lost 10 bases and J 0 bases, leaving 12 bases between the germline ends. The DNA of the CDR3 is TGTGCCACTCTCCGGGGGGCTAACTATGGCTACACCTTC. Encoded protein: CATLRGANYGYTF.

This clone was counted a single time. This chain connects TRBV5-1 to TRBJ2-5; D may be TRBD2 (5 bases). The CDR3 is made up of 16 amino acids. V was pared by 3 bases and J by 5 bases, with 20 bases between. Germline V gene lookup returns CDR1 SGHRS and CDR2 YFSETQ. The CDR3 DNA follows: TGCGCCAGCAGCTACGGGTTGTCAGGAGGCGGGGAGACCCAGTACTTC. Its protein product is CASSYGLSGGGETQYF.

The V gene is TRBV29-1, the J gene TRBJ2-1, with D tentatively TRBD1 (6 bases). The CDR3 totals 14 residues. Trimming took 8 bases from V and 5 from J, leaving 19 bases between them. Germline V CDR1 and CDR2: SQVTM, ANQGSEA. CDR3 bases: TGCAGCTCCCTATTACAGGGATTCGACAATGAGCAGTTCTTC. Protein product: CSSLLQGFDNEQFF.

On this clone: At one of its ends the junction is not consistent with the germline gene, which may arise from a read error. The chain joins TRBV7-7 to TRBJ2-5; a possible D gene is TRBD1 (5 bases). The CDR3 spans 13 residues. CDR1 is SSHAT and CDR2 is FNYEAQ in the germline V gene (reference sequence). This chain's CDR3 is CASSLDTKGTQYF. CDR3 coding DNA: TGTGCTAGCAGCCTGGACACCAAAGGGACCCAGTACTTC.